Below, one T cell receptor (beta chain) is given with its context. The Seattle patients joined while their infection was active and were tracked longitudinally afterward. This sample was included in a study of blood T cell repertoires in COVID-19. The CDR3 is 10 residues long. V lost 1 base and J 11 bases, leaving 6 bases between the germline ends. CDR1 and CDR2 from the germline V gene are SGHDT and YYEEEE. Measured with immunoSEQ multiplex PCR; TCRdb has only the in-frame clones, and not every one. The sample has about 350,000 clones; approximately 90% are singletons. The origin of this receptor is a woman aged 55-70 years with COVID-19, enrolled during active disease. Sample: peripheral blood. The genes are TRBV5-6 and TRBJ2-5; TRBD2 is a possible D gene (5 bases). CDR3 in amino acids: CASSLLAQYF. CDR3 DNA sequence: TGTGCCAGCAGCTTGCTAGCACAGTACTTC.